One and the same sample provided the 30 T cell receptor beta chains below, sequenced in a study of cytomegalovirus exposure and HLA in healthy donors. The PCR made use of 60 Vbeta and 13 Jbeta primers. The assay was immunoSEQ multiplex PCR, and TCRdb's table has in-frame clones only and misses some. Of a few hundred thousand clones listed, about nine tenths are singletons. The specimen was PBMCs. Every receptor here comes from a girl aged 2 to 10 in good health and CMV-seronegative.

The chain uses TRBV19 and TRBJ2-1; 7 bases are a match to TRBD2. With 6 bases clipped from V and 2 bases from J, the junction kept 7 bases outside the gene matches. The germline CDR1 and CDR2 sequences are LNHDA and SQIVND (reference sequence). The CDR3 covers 15 residues. CDR3 nucleotides: TGTGCCAGTAGAAGGGCGGGAGACCCCTACAATGAGCAGTTCTTC. Translation: CASRRAGDPYNEQFF.

This chain uses TRBV5-1 with TRBJ1-4, with 7 bases fitting TRBD1. The germline V gene has CDR1 SGHRS and CDR2 YFSETQ. The CDR3 sequence is 14 residues long. J was trimmed by 5 bases and V by 4 bases; bases with no gene match: 5. The CDR3 sequence: CASSPGTANEKLFF. The CDR3 DNA sequence: TGCGCCAGCAGCCCAGGGACAGCCAATGAAAAACTGTTTTTT.

The chain has TRBV7-2 and TRBJ2-5, with 12 bases aligning to TRBD2. The CDR3 contains 16 residues. Germline values: CDR1 SGHTA, CDR2 FQGNSA. The ends lost 5 bases at V and 5 bases at J; junction bases unmatched: 9. The CDR3 here is CASSITSGGISETQYF. For the CDR3, the DNA is TGTGCCAGCAGCATAACTAGCGGGGGGATTTCGGAGACCCAGTACTTC.

The chain is built from TRBV10-3 and TRBJ2-5, with 9 bases fitting TRBD2. Trimming took 0 bases from V and 5 from J; bases not matched to a gene: 4. The CDR3 is made up of 15 amino acids. The germline CDR1 and CDR2 sequences are ENHRY and SYGVKD. This chain's CDR3 is CAISESAGGPETQYF. CDR3 sequence (DNA): TGTGCCATCAGTGAGTCGGCGGGGGGGCCGGAGACCCAGTACTTC.

The V gene is TRBV7-2, the J gene TRBJ1-4; 9 bases fit TRBD1. Germline V lookup: CDR1 SGHTA, CDR2 FQGNSA. The trim removed 3 bases at V and 8 bases at J, leaving 7 bases unmatched. The CDR3 has 15 residues. CDR3: CASSFSGTGKEKLFF. The CDR3 DNA reads TGTGCCAGCAGCTTCAGCGGGACAGGGAAAGAAAAACTGTTTTTT.

This clone was counted once. The V gene is TRBV11-3, the J gene TRBJ1-6; D unclear. Germline CDR1 reads SGHNT; CDR2 reads YENEEA. Trimming took off 2 bases at V and 10 bases at J, with 9 bases between the two ends. The CDR3 is made up of 13 amino acids. The CDR3 sequence is CASSLRAGSPLHF. The CDR3 DNA reads as TGTGCCAGCAGCTTAAGGGCGGGATCACCCCTCCACTTT.

The V and J genes are TRBV11-2 and TRBJ2-2; D is undetermined. The V end lost 0 bases, the J end lost 0 bases, and 8 bases lay between the germline ends. Per germline, CDR1 SGHAT and CDR2 FQNNGV. This CDR3 contains 16 residues. The CDR3 here is CASSLDLVANTGELFF. The CDR3 DNA follows: TGTGCCAGCAGCTTAGATCTAGTAGCGAACACCGGGGAGCTGTTTTTT.

The chain recombines TRBV7-3 with TRBJ1-1; D not certain. CDR3 length: 13 amino acids. Looked up from germline, CDR1 is SGHTA and CDR2 is FQGTGA. V gave up 4 bases and J gave up 7 bases, with 13 bases separating them. This CDR3 is CASSSTTQNEAFF. The CDR3 nucleotides are TGTGCCAGCAGCTCAACCACACAGAATGAAGCTTTCTTT.

This clone was observed a single time. The germline gene is not matched at one end of the junction; a read error may be the cause. This chain connects TRBV7-9 to TRBJ2-2; unclear D gene. From germline, CDR1 is SEHNR and CDR2 FQNEAQ (reference sequence). CDR3 length: 16 amino acids. CDR3 nucleotide sequence: TGTTCCAGCAGCCCCCCGTGGGCAGCTAACACCGGGGAGCTGTTTTTT. Translated, it gives CSSSPPWAANTGELFF.

The chain employs TRBV30 and TRBJ2-7; 10 nucleotides line up with TRBD1. Germline V gene sequence: CDR1 GTSNPN, CDR2 SVGIG (reference sequence). There are 14 residues in the CDR3. With V trimmed by 2 bases and J by 6 bases, 7 bases remained unmatched. The CDR3: CAWSKGTGVFEQYF. The CDR3 DNA reads as TGTGCCTGGAGTAAGGGGACAGGGGTTTTCGAGCAGTACTTC.

The chain links TRBV10-3 to TRBJ2-5; TRBD2 agrees at 10 bases. The CDR3 loop spans 15 amino acids. Per germline, CDR1 ENHRY and CDR2 SYGVKD. The J segment lost 5 bases and the V segment lost 10 bases, leaving 13 bases of the junction unmatched. The CDR3 coding sequence is TGTGCCACCGGAGTAGCGGGGGGAGATGGCGAGACCCAGTACTTC. Its protein is CATGVAGGDGETQYF.

CDR3 region: CASSVRQGLNEKLFF. The DNA of the CDR3 is TGTGCCAGCAGCGTAAGGCAGGGGTTGAATGAAAAACTGTTTTTT. The rearrangement links TRBV9 to TRBJ1-4; D perhaps matches TRBD1 (6 bases). Per the germline V gene, CDR1 is SGDLS and CDR2 is YYNGEE. This CDR3 has 15 amino acids. The ends were cut back, 1 base at V and 5 bases at J, with 12 bases in the middle.

CDR3 in amino acids: CASSRVGYEQYF. The CDR3 bases are TGTGCCAGCAGCCGGGTCGGCTACGAGCAGTACTTC. This rearrangement joins TRBV27 to TRBJ2-5; no definite D call. The J call may be in error: the DNA end matches TRBJ2-7 better. CDR3 length equals 12 residues. Germline V CDR1 and CDR2: MNHEY, SMNVEV (reference sequence).

The chain has TRBV7-2 and TRBJ2-1; tentatively, D is TRBD2 (6 bases). With 5 bases removed from V and 0 bases from J, the gap between germline ends came to 14 bases. CDR1 and CDR2 (germline): SGHTA, FQGNSA. CDR3 length: 16 amino acids. CDR3 sequence reads: CASSPLALPSYNEQFF. CDR3 coding DNA: TGTGCCAGCAGCCCCCTAGCGTTACCCTCCTACAATGAGCAGTTCTTC.

V usage is TRBV15 and J usage is TRBJ1-5, with TRBD1 matching over 10 bases. The length of the CDR3 is 19 residues. Germline V gene data show CDR1 as LNHNV and CDR2 as YYDKDF (reference sequence). Unmatched junction bases numbered 15, after V lost 5 bases and J lost 2 bases. CDR3 sequence (DNA): TGTGCCACCAGCTTAGAGGTGTACGGGACAGGGGAAGGCAATCAGCCCCAGCATTTT. This sequence encodes CATSLEVYGTGEGNQPQHF.

The genes are TRBV19 and TRBJ2-7; D call uncertain. Germline V lookup: CDR1 LNHDA, CDR2 SQIVND (reference sequence). V was shortened by 5 bases and J by 3 bases, with 5 bases between the two germline ends. The CDR3 totals 11 residues. In DNA, the CDR3 is TGTGCCAGTAGTGACAACTACGAGCAGTACTTC. Translated: CASSDNYEQYF. Supplemented by reference TRBV19 and TRBJ2-7, the full variable domain reads DGGITQSPKYLFRKEGQNVTLSCEQNLNHDAMYWYRQDPGQGLRLIYYSQIVNDFQKGDIAEGYSVSREKKESFPLTVTSAQKNPTAFYLCASSDNYEQYFGPGTRLTVT.

The chain is built from TRBV5-1 and TRBJ2-5; 8 nucleotides match TRBD1. Germline V gives CDR1 SGHRS, CDR2 YFSETQ. Trimming took 4 bases from V and 1 from J; bases not matched to a gene: 6. CDR3 size: 15 residues. The CDR3 DNA is TGCGCCAGCAGCATGACCGGGACAGGCCAAGAGACCCAGTACTTC. Protein: CASSMTGTGQETQYF.

The chain uses TRBV30 and TRBJ2-1; 7 bases align to TRBD2. Germline lookup yields CDR1 GTSNPN and CDR2 SVGIG (reference sequence). The J segment lost 8 bases and the V segment lost 3 bases, leaving 4 bases of the junction unmatched. The CDR3 covers 12 residues. Written as DNA, the CDR3 is TGTGCCTGGAGCTTGGGAGGGTATGAGCAGTTCTTC. It is translated as CAWSLGGYEQFF. Together with reference TRBV30 and TRBJ2-1, the CDR3 gives the full variable domain: SQTIHQWPATLVQPVGSPLSLECTVEGTSNPNLYWYRQAAGRGLQLLFYSVGIGQISSEVPQNLSASRPQDRQFILSSKKLLLSDSGFYLCAWSLGGYEQFFGPGTRLTVL.

The chain couples TRBV6-5 to TRBJ1-6; 8 bases are shared with TRBD1. Germline V gene sequence: CDR1 MNHEY, CDR2 SVGAGI. The CDR3 has 15 residues. The V segment lost 0 bases and the J segment 10 bases; nucleotides outside the gene matches: 5. The CDR3 sequence: CASSYSNRGVSPLHF. DNA for the CDR3: TGTGCCAGCAGTTACTCGAACAGGGGGGTATCACCCCTCCACTTT.

This sequence joins TRBV7-9 and TRBJ2-5; 7 bases align to TRBD2. CDR1 and CDR2 (germline): SEHNR, FQNEAQ (reference sequence). This CDR3 region has 15 residues. The V and J ends lost 2 bases and 11 bases, in that order; junction bases with no gene match: 14. The CDR3 spells CASSLSGGGAGEQYF. In nucleotides, the CDR3 is TGTGCCAGCAGCTTATCGGGCGGGGGAGCCGGGGAGCAGTACTTC.

The genes are TRBV9 and TRBJ1-2, with 10 nucleotides matching TRBD1. The V and J ends lost 4 bases and 3 bases, in that order; junction bases with no gene match: 6. This CDR3 is built from 15 residues. CDR1 SGDLS and CDR2 YYNGEE come from the germline V gene. This CDR3 is CASSTRQGADYGYTF. The CDR3 DNA is TGTGCCAGCAGCACCCGACAGGGGGCTGACTATGGCTACACCTTC.

V usage is TRBV14 and J usage is TRBJ2-1, with D perhaps TRBD2 (5 bases). CDR1 is SGHDN and CDR2 is FVKESK in the germline V gene. V dropped 3 bases and J dropped 10 bases, with 10 bases sitting between them. This CDR3 is built from 12 residues. The CDR3 region has the DNA TGTGCCAGCAGCCAGATAGGGAGAGAGCAGTTCTTC. Its protein is CASSQIGREQFF. Variable domain in full (rest from reference TRBV14 and TRBJ2-1): EAGVTQFPSHSVIEKGQTVTLRCDPISGHDNLYWYRRVMGKEIKFLLHFVKESKQDESGMPNNRFLAERTGGTYSTLKVQPAELEDSGVYFCASSQIGREQFFGPGTRLTVL.

This clone occurred a few times. The chain employs TRBV6-1 and TRBJ2-7, with D possibly being TRBD2 (5 bases). Trimming cost V 11 bases and J 3 bases, with 17 bases left between them. The CDR3 extends over 13 amino acids. The germline V gene has CDR1 MNHNS and CDR2 SASEGT. CDR3 coding DNA: TGTGCCGGCGGGCAGCGAAATCTCTACGAGCAGTACTTC. Translation gives CAGGQRNLYEQYF.

The chain has TRBV29-1 and TRBJ2-7, with TRBD2 as a possible D gene (5 bases). Germline V gene sequence: CDR1 SQVTM, CDR2 ANQGSEA. The CDR3 covers 13 residues. V gave up 4 bases and J gave up 1 base, with 11 bases separating them. DNA for the CDR3: TGCAGCGTTGTGGGTGGGAGTTCCTACGAGCAGTACTTC. This encodes CSVVGGSSYEQYF.

V usage is TRBV5-1 and J usage is TRBJ2-7; tentatively, D is TRBD1 (6 bases). The CDR3 loop spans 17 amino acids. CDR1 SGHRS and CDR2 YFSETQ come from the germline V gene. V lost 1 base and J 0 bases, leaving 17 bases between the germline ends. This CDR3 reads CASSLPVSRGSSYEQYF. In DNA, the CDR3 is TGCGCCAGCAGCTTGCCCGTAAGCAGGGGTAGCTCCTACGAGCAGTACTTC.

J is TRBJ1-1 and V is TRBV5-1; D perhaps matches TRBD1 (5 bases). Trimming left V 4 bases short and J 1 base short, with 20 bases between. Germline CDR1 and CDR2: SGHRS and YFSETQ. The CDR3 covers 17 residues. CDR3 amino acids: CASSRRGGGRQNTEAFF. The CDR3 DNA reads TGCGCCAGCAGCCGCCGCGGGGGAGGACGGCAGAACACTGAAGCTTTCTTT.

As regards this clone: In the same sample, other DNA sequences code for this CDR3. The chain uses TRBV5-6 and TRBJ2-5, with D possibly being TRBD1 (6 bases). Per germline, CDR1 SGHDT and CDR2 YYEEEE. This CDR3 is 17 amino acids long. The germline V and J ends were trimmed by 2 bases and 2 bases, with 19 bases remaining between them. Here the CDR3 reads CASSLGGRAPTQETQYF. The CDR3 DNA reads as TGTGCCAGCAGCTTAGGGGGACGGGCGCCTACGCAAGAGACCCAGTACTTC.

J is TRBJ2-5 and V is TRBV5-1, with a possible D match to TRBD2 (6 bases). CDR3 length equals 17 residues. Trimming shortened V by 0 bases and J by 1 base, and 16 bases separated the two germline ends. Germline V gives CDR1 SGHRS, CDR2 YFSETQ. The CDR3: CASSLAAGGASQETQYF. CDR3 nucleotide sequence: TGCGCCAGCAGCTTGGCCGCCGGGGGAGCGAGCCAAGAGACCCAGTACTTC.

The rearrangement uses TRBV27 and TRBJ2-1; 8 nucleotides line up with TRBD2. V was clipped by 6 bases and J by 9 bases; unmatched bases: 7. This CDR3 comprises 13 residues. The germline V gene encodes CDR1 MNHEY and CDR2 SMNVEV (reference sequence). The CDR3 loop is CASSPRGGSEQFF. The CDR3, as DNA: TGTGCCAGCAGCCCCCGCGGGGGGTCTGAGCAGTTCTTC.

The chain recombines TRBV28 with TRBJ1-4; TRBD1 is a possible D gene (6 bases). Germline loops: CDR1 MDHEN, CDR2 SYDVKM. V was pared by 11 bases and J by 8 bases, with 18 bases between. The CDR3 totals 13 residues. The CDR3 loop reads CAGKGGAGEKLFF. CDR3 coding DNA: TGTGCCGGCAAGGGGGGGGCGGGCGAAAAACTGTTTTTT.